Following are 29 T cell receptor beta chains from one sample sequenced in a study of patients and donors after allogeneic stem cell transplantation. TCRdb reprocessed the RT-PCR reads with MiXCR, giving one entry per CDR3 protein. The sample includes about 7,600 distinct CDR3 sequences, 9.5% to 13% of them seen just once. Sample: blood, either unsorted or a sorted T cell fraction (not recorded which). Receptors were obtained from a human donor who was either an allogeneic HSCT recipient or a stem cell or donor lymphocyte infusion donor (not recorded which). It is not recorded whose cells these are; they may come from a transplant donor.

This clonotype has more than one count but fewer than ten. The chain couples TRBV19 to TRBJ1-6; the D is unclear. CDR1 is LNHDA, CDR2 SQIVND, per germline (reference sequence). The CDR3 has 17 amino acids. V was shortened by 3 bases and J by 0 bases, with 12 bases between the two germline ends. The CDR3 spells CASSMEGPSSYNSPLHF. DNA for the CDR3: TGTGCCAGTAGTATGGAAGGCCCGAGCTCCTATAATTCACCCCTCCACTTT.

The rearrangement uses TRBV5-6 and TRBJ1-4; 7 nucleotides align to TRBD1. The CDR3 extends over 15 amino acids. J lost 10 bases, V lost 3 bases, and 12 bases had no gene match. From germline, CDR1 is SGHDT and CDR2 YYEEEE. CDR3 protein: CASSSRSDRVGKLFF. CDR3 bases: TGTGCCAGCAGCTCGCGGTCAGACAGGGTTGGAAAACTGTTTTTT.

The chain combines TRBV29-1 with TRBJ1-3; no clear D gene. V lost 4 bases and J 5 bases, leaving 9 bases between the germline ends. This CDR3 has 12 residues. Germline CDR1 SQVTM, CDR2 ANQGSEA. DNA of the CDR3: TGCAGCGTTGGCTCCAATAGAAACACCATATATTTT. Protein sequence: CSVGSNRNTIYF.

The rearrangement joins TRBV18 to TRBJ2-2; D remains unclear. Germline lookup yields CDR1 KGHSH and CDR2 LQKENI. The CDR3 covers 13 residues. Trimming stripped 2 bases from V and 7 bases from J, with 8 bases between. The DNA for the CDR3 is TGTGCCAGCTCACCAGGCGCCTACGGGGAGCTGTTTTTT. Its protein is CASSPGAYGELFF. The complete variable domain, with remaining parts taken from reference TRBV18 and TRBJ2-2, reads NAGVMQNPRHLVRRRGQEARLRCSPMKGHSHVYWYRQLPEEGLKFMVYLQKENIIDESGMPKERFSAEFPKEGPSILRIQQVVRGDSAAYFCASSPGAYGELFFGEGSRLTVL.

This clonotype has ten or more counts. The chain has TRBV27 and TRBJ2-3, with 12 positions matching TRBD2. J lost 2 bases, V lost 6 bases, and 6 bases had no gene match. The CDR3 is 16 residues long. Germline V gene lookup returns CDR1 MNHEY and CDR2 SMNVEV (reference sequence). The CDR3 reads CASRLAGGRVTDTQYF. The CDR3 DNA reads TGTGCCAGCAGGCTAGCGGGGGGGCGCGTCACAGATACGCAGTATTTT.

In its sample, this clonotype was seen a few times. The chain combines TRBV5-1 with TRBJ2-3, with unresolved D. V was cut by 0 bases and J by 2 bases, with 13 bases left in between. This CDR3 has 16 residues. From germline, CDR1 is SGHRS and CDR2 YFSETQ. CDR3 DNA sequence: TGCGCCAGCAGCTTGGTCCCTGTGTACTACACAGATACGCAGTATTTT. It encodes CASSLVPVYYTDTQYF.

This clonotype occurred many times. J is TRBJ1-1 and V is TRBV15; 7 bases map to TRBD1. The V gene end was trimmed by 8 bases and the J gene end by 1 base; junction bases not matched to a gene: 4. This CDR3 spans 13 amino acids. From germline, CDR1 is LNHNV and CDR2 YYDKDF (reference sequence). The chain's CDR3 is CATEQGQNTEAFF. The CDR3 DNA sequence: TGTGCCACCGAACAGGGGCAGAACACTGAAGCTTTCTTT.

This clonotype was counted only a few times. The genes are TRBV12-5 and TRBJ2-3; 7 positions match TRBD2. Losses at the gene ends were 3 bases for V and 5 bases for J; bases not matched to a gene: 5. The germline V gene encodes CDR1 LGHNT and CDR2 FRNRAP. The CDR3 consists of 14 residues. The CDR3 region is CASGFLSGVDTQYF. The CDR3 DNA reads as TGTGCTAGTGGTTTCCTCAGCGGGGTAGATACGCAGTATTTT.

There are a few counts of this clonotype. The chain has TRBV18 and TRBJ1-4, with a tentative D call TRBD1 (5 bases). V lost 4 bases and J lost 5, with 11 bases in between. In germline, CDR1 is KGHSH, CDR2 LQKENI. The CDR3 is made up of 14 amino acids. CDR3 residues: CASSQGTGNEKLFF. The CDR3, as DNA: TGTGCCAGCTCACAAGGGACGGGGAATGAAAAACTGTTTTTT.

This clonotype has only a few counts. This chain joins TRBV5-1 and TRBJ2-3; tentatively, D is TRBD2 (7 bases). V was shortened by 4 bases and J by 4 bases, with 19 bases between the two germline ends. Germline CDR1 reads SGHRS; CDR2 reads YFSETQ. The CDR3 covers 16 residues. Written as DNA, the CDR3 is TGCGCCAGCAGCCTCCACCCCGGGGGGCAGCCAGATACGCAGTATTTT. Protein product: CASSLHPGGQPDTQYF. The full variable domain, completed using reference TRBV5-1 and TRBJ2-3, is KAGVTQTPRYLIKTRGQQVTLSCSPISGHRSVSWYQQTPGQGLQFLFEYFSETQRNKGNFPGRFSGRQFSNSRSEMNVSTLELGDSALYLCASSLHPGGQPDTQYFGPGTRLTVL.

This chain links TRBV7-9 with TRBJ2-7; D is uncertain. V shed 5 bases and J shed 2 bases, with 13 bases lying between them. The CDR3 runs to 14 residues. Germline loops: CDR1 SEHNR, CDR2 FQNEAQ (reference sequence). The CDR3 DNA is TGTGCCAGCAGCCCCCTTGGGGTAGCCTACGAGCAGTACTTC. Its protein is CASSPLGVAYEQYF.

This clonotype has a count of ten or more. This chain joins TRBV18 and TRBJ1-1, with no clear D. Germline loops: CDR1 KGHSH, CDR2 LQKENI. CDR3 length: 14 amino acids. Trimming took off 3 bases at V and 4 bases at J, with 12 bases between the two ends. CDR3 sequence (DNA): TGTGCCAGCTCACCTCTCCCAGAACTCACTGAAGCTTTCTTT. This sequence encodes CASSPLPELTEAFF.

The V call is TRBV20-1, the J call TRBJ2-7; D gene ambiguous. Trimming removed 6 bases from V and 1 base from J, with 13 bases in between. Germline-derived CDR1 and CDR2 are DFQATT and SNEGSKA (reference sequence). The CDR3 extends over 13 amino acids. DNA of the CDR3: TGCAGTGCGAACCTGGGCGAGTCCTACGAGCAGTACTTC. Translation gives CSANLGESYEQYF.

V gene TRBV7-9 combines with J gene TRBJ2-7; D is undetermined. CDR3 length equals 15 residues. The germline CDR1 and CDR2 sequences are SEHNR and FQNEAQ (reference sequence). V dropped 2 bases and J dropped 6 bases, with 17 bases sitting between them. The CDR3 nucleotides are TGTGCCAGCAGCTTAAAGCCCGGGCTCGATAGCGAGCAGTACTTC. Encoded protein: CASSLKPGLDSEQYF.

This clonotype has more than one count but fewer than ten. The J gene is TRBJ2-1, the V gene TRBV12-5; a weak D match, TRBD2 (5 bases). Trimming took off 0 bases at V and 1 base at J, with 7 bases between the two ends. From germline, CDR1 is LGHNT and CDR2 FRNRAP. The CDR3 has 15 amino acids. CDR3 DNA: TGTGCTAGTGGTTTGGTACTAGGGTCCTACAATGAGCAGTTCTTC. Translated, it gives CASGLVLGSYNEQFF. The full variable domain, in which reference TRBV12-5 and TRBJ2-1 provide the parts outside the CDR3, is DARVTQTPRHKVTEMGQEVTMRCQPILGHNTVFWYRQTMMQGLELLAYFRNRAPLDDSGMPKDRFSAEMPDATLATLKIQPSEPRDSAVYFCASGLVLGSYNEQFFGPGTRLTVL.

The chain links TRBV5-1 to TRBJ1-1; weak D call: TRBD1 (5 bases). The V and J ends lost 3 bases and 1 base respectively, with 10 bases between them. From germline, CDR1 is SGHRS and CDR2 YFSETQ. This CDR3 spans 14 amino acids. CDR3 amino acids: CASSSGTGNTEAFF. CDR3 DNA: TGCGCCAGCAGCTCGGGAACAGGGAACACTGAAGCTTTCTTT.

This chain connects TRBV12-5 to TRBJ1-5; possible D gene TRBD1, 6 bases. The CDR3 contains 15 residues. Germline V lookup: CDR1 LGHNT, CDR2 FRNRAP. Trimming shortened V by 0 bases and J by 4 bases, and 10 bases separated the two germline ends. The CDR3 protein is CASGLVGAVNQPQHF. As DNA, the CDR3 is TGTGCTAGTGGTTTGGTGGGGGCTGTAAATCAGCCCCAGCATTTT.

In this sample, this clonotype turned up a few times. The chain links TRBV15 to TRBJ1-5; a possible D gene is TRBD1 (5 bases). Deletions cut 6 bases from V and 0 bases from J, with 24 bases between. Germline V gene lookup returns CDR1 LNHNV and CDR2 YYDKDF (reference sequence). The CDR3 spans 19 residues. The CDR3 DNA sequence: TGTGCCACCAGAATTCACCCCACCGCGGGGCGTTCTAGCAATCAGCCCCAGCATTTT. Residues: CATRIHPTAGRSSNQPQHF.

This clonotype was seen at least ten times. The rearrangement joins TRBV11-2 to TRBJ1-4; D not resolved. With 0 bases removed from V and 7 bases from J, the gap between germline ends came to 9 bases. Germline V lookup: CDR1 SGHAT, CDR2 FQNNGV. This CDR3 spans 14 amino acids. The DNA for the CDR3 is TGTGCCAGCAGCTTAGACAGGCCGCCTGAAAAACTGTTTTTT. Its translation: CASSLDRPPEKLFF.

V is TRBV5-1 and J is TRBJ2-2; D uncertain. Germline loops: CDR1 SGHRS, CDR2 YFSETQ. V was cut by 5 bases and J by 1 base, with 6 bases left in between. The CDR3 is 13 amino acids. The CDR3, as DNA: TGCGCCAGCAGGGCGCAGAACACCGGGGAGCTGTTTTTT. Protein product: CASRAQNTGELFF.

On this clonotype: A much bigger clone sits one base away, suggesting this may be a read error. This sequence joins TRBV20-1 and TRBJ1-2; D is ambiguous. CDR3 length equals 13 residues. Germline V lookup: CDR1 DFQATT, CDR2 SNEGSKA (reference sequence). Trimming shortened V by 4 bases and J by 2 bases, and 11 bases separated the two germline ends. CDR3 in amino acids: CSANPGLNYGYTF. CDR3 bases: TGCAGTGCTAATCCCGGGCTCAACTATGGCTACACCTTC.

This clonotype came up many times. This rearrangement joins TRBV10-3 to TRBJ2-7, with 9 bases matching TRBD1. The CDR3 length is 16 residues. V lost 5 bases to trimming and J lost 0 bases; unmatched junction nucleotides: 8. Germline CDR1 is ENHRY and CDR2 is SYGVKD. CDR3 sequence: CAISSPGTGNSYEQYF. The CDR3, as DNA: TGTGCCATCAGTTCACCCGGGACAGGGAACTCCTACGAGCAGTACTTC.

This clonotype came up a few times. The V call is TRBV20-1, the J call TRBJ1-2; possibly TRBD1 for D (5 bases). This CDR3 contains 14 residues. V dropped 6 bases and J dropped 0 bases, with 14 bases sitting between them. Germline V gene sequence: CDR1 DFQATT, CDR2 SNEGSKA (reference sequence). CDR3 residues: CSAMGQTSNYGYTF. CDR3 nucleotides: TGCAGTGCCATGGGGCAGACATCTAACTATGGCTACACCTTC.

The chain recombines TRBV19 with TRBJ2-1; D possibly corresponds to TRBD2 (5 bases). There are 15 residues in the CDR3. Germline CDR1 reads LNHDA; CDR2 reads SQIVND (reference sequence). V shed 3 bases and J shed 0 bases, with 9 bases lying between them. The CDR3 DNA reads as TGTGCCAGTAGTATCTCCACTAGCTCCTACAATGAGCAGTTCTTC. It encodes CASSISTSSYNEQFF.

This clonotype turned up a few times. The rearrangement joins TRBV5-6 to TRBJ2-5; tentatively, D is TRBD2 (7 bases). Germline loops: CDR1 SGHDT, CDR2 YYEEEE. The CDR3 is 16 amino acids. The V gene lost 0 bases and the J gene lost 5 bases, with 17 bases spanning the gap. In DNA, the CDR3 is TGTGCCAGCAGCTTGGAGATTGGGGGGGCCGTTGAGACCCAGTACTTC. This codes for CASSLEIGGAVETQYF.

A few counts support this clonotype. V and J are TRBV20-1 and TRBJ2-7, with 8 bases that match TRBD1. Germline V lookup: CDR1 DFQATT, CDR2 SNEGSKA (reference sequence). The V and J ends lost 6 bases and 6 bases, in that order; junction bases with no gene match: 10. The CDR3 covers 13 residues. CDR3 region: CSAEGQALTEQYF. CDR3 bases: TGCAGTGCCGAGGGACAGGCCCTCACCGAGCAGTACTTC.

This clonotype was picked up a small number of times. V usage is TRBV6-1 and J usage is TRBJ2-1; TRBD2 might be the D (5 bases). Trimming removed 6 bases at V and 8 bases at J, with 26 bases between. CDR1 is MNHNS, CDR2 SASEGT, per germline. The CDR3 runs to 17 residues. The CDR3 DNA follows: TGTGCCAGCAGGGTTGGACTGCGAACGTCCTTCCCGTATGAGCAGTTCTTC. Its translation: CASRVGLRTSFPYEQFF.

There are a few counts of this clonotype. The CDR3: CASSLAWRDTDTQYF. The CDR3 DNA follows: TGTGCCAGCAGCTTAGCGTGGAGGGACACAGATACGCAGTATTTT. The chain couples TRBV7-2 to TRBJ2-3; D is possibly TRBD2 (6 bases). V lost 0 bases to trimming and J lost 2 bases, with 9 bases between them. Germline lookup yields CDR1 SGHTA and CDR2 FQGNSA. The CDR3 extends over 15 amino acids.

This clonotype is medium-sized (0.01 to 0.1%). The V call is TRBV20-1, the J call TRBJ2-1; D is perhaps TRBD2 (5 bases). The CDR3 extends over 14 amino acids. V was cut by 0 bases and J by 0 bases, with 6 bases left in between. Germline V gene lookup returns CDR1 DFQATT and CDR2 SNEGSKA (reference sequence). The CDR3: CSARDTSSYNEQFF. The CDR3 DNA follows: TGCAGTGCTAGAGATACTAGCTCCTACAATGAGCAGTTCTTC.